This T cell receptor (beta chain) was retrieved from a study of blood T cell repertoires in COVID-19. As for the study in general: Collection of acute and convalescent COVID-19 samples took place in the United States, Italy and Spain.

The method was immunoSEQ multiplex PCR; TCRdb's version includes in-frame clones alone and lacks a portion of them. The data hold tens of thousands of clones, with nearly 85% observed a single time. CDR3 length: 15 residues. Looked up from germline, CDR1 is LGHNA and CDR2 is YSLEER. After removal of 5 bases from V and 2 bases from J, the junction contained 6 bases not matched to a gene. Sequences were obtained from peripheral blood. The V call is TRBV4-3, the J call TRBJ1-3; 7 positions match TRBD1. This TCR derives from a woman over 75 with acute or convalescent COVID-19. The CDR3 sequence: CASSLDRDPGNTIYF. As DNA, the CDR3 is TGCGCCAGCAGCTTAGACAGGGACCCTGGAAACACCATATATTTT.